These 32 T cell receptor beta chains were all obtained from the same sample, sequenced in a study of blood T cell repertoires in COVID-19. Clones were read by immunoSEQ multiplex PCR, and TCRdb kept only the in-frame ones, dropping some. The data hold about 230,000 clones, with roughly nine tenths observed a single time. Sequenced: PBMCs or T cells enriched from blood (not recorded which). These receptor sequences come from a woman aged 45-65 years in a cohort exposed to, infected with or recovered from COVID-19 (not recorded which).

This chain uses TRBV10-3 with TRBJ1-1; 7 positions agree with TRBD1. CDR1 and CDR2 (germline): ENHRY, SYGVKD. The CDR3 extends over 15 amino acids. With 0 bases clipped from V and 1 base from J, the junction kept 2 bases outside the gene matches. CDR3 nucleotides: TGTGCCATCAGTGAGTCGGGACAGAGGAACACTGAAGCTTTCTTT. Amino acid sequence: CAISESGQRNTEAFF.

The chain joins TRBV5-1 to TRBJ2-1; TRBD1 matches 9 bases. V lost 4 bases and J lost 9; bases outside the gene matches: 8. The CDR3 has 14 amino acids. Germline CDR1 is SGHRS and CDR2 is YFSETQ. The CDR3 DNA reads TGCGCCAGCAGCAAGAGACAGGGGGATGGTGAGCAGTTCTTC. Its protein product is CASSKRQGDGEQFF.

This chain links TRBV9 with TRBJ1-1, with TRBD1 matching 7 bases. Per the germline V gene, CDR1 is SGDLS and CDR2 is YYNGEE. The junction had 15 bases not matched to a gene; V was cut back by 3 bases and J by 4 bases. The CDR3 is made up of 17 amino acids. Here the CDR3 reads CASSAGDRLTVGTEAFF. The CDR3 region has the DNA TGTGCCAGCAGCGCCGGGGACAGACTAACGGTGGGCACTGAAGCTTTCTTT.

This chain joins TRBV7-9 and TRBJ2-2; 7 nucleotides agree with TRBD1. Trimming at V came to 5 bases and at J to 1 base, leaving 16 bases not matched to a gene. Germline CDR1 and CDR2: SEHNR and FQNEAQ (reference sequence). This CDR3 comprises 19 residues. The CDR3 region is CASSRFGQASYRNTGELFF. The CDR3 coding sequence is TGTGCCAGCAGCCGCTTCGGACAGGCCTCTTATAGGAACACCGGGGAGCTGTTTTTT.

The chain recombines TRBV19 with TRBJ2-3, with D possibly being TRBD2 (6 bases). Trimming took 4 bases from V and 4 from J, leaving 9 bases between them. CDR3 length equals 13 residues. Per germline, CDR1 LNHDA and CDR2 SQIVND (reference sequence). For the CDR3, the DNA is TGTGCCAGTAGTAATACGGGGGCAGATACGCAGTATTTT. This codes for CASSNTGADTQYF.

The chain employs TRBV15 and TRBJ2-3, with D possibly TRBD1 on 5 matching bases. Trimming cost V 0 bases and J 4 bases, with 17 bases left between them. The CDR3 contains 17 residues. In germline, CDR1 is LNHNV, CDR2 YYDKDF (reference sequence). The CDR3 DNA follows: TGTGCCACCAGCAGAGATCAGATGGGTTTGGGGCCAGATACGCAGTATTTT. It is translated as CATSRDQMGLGPDTQYF.

The genes are TRBV9 and TRBJ2-3; 16 bases map to TRBD2. Per the germline V gene, CDR1 is SGDLS and CDR2 is YYNGEE. The J segment lost 2 bases and the V segment lost 4 bases, leaving 10 bases of the junction unmatched. The CDR3 contains 19 residues. This CDR3 reads CASSLEGLAGGHNTDTQYF. CDR3 sequence (DNA): TGTGCCAGCAGCCTAGAGGGACTAGCGGGGGGGCATAACACAGATACGCAGTATTTT.

As DNA, the CDR3 is TGTGCCAGCTCACCATATAGACAGTTTTACAATGAGCAGTTCTTC. The encoded protein is CASSPYRQFYNEQFF. The chain has TRBV18 and TRBJ2-1; weak D call: TRBD1 (5 bases). Trimming left V 2 bases short and J 4 bases short, with 12 bases between. This CDR3 region has 15 residues. Looked up from germline, CDR1 is KGHSH and CDR2 is LQKENI.

V is TRBV12-5 and J is TRBJ1-5; D is possibly TRBD1 (5 bases). V was pared by 3 bases and J by 0 bases, with 12 bases between. This CDR3 is 16 amino acids long. Germline loops: CDR1 LGHNT, CDR2 FRNRAP. CDR3 coding DNA: TGTGCTAGTGGTTTTTTGACAGCTTATAGCAATCAGCCCCAGCATTTT. Its protein product is CASGFLTAYSNQPQHF. The complete variable domain, with remaining parts taken from reference TRBV12-5 and TRBJ1-5, reads DARVTQTPRHKVTEMGQEVTMRCQPILGHNTVFWYRQTMMQGLELLAYFRNRAPLDDSGMPKDRFSAEMPDATLATLKIQPSEPRDSAVYFCASGFLTAYSNQPQHFGDGTRLSIL.

A few counts support this clone. The chain joins TRBV7-3 to TRBJ1-1; D is possibly TRBD1 (5 bases). Germline loops: CDR1 SGHTA, CDR2 FQGTGA. This CDR3 is 13 amino acids long. Between the trimmed V and J ends, which lost 2 bases and 3 bases, there was a span of 7 bases. The CDR3 nucleotides are TGTGCCAGCAGCTTAGGGGCATACACTGAAGCTTTCTTT. Its protein product is CASSLGAYTEAFF.

In this sample, this clone turned up once. The chain employs TRBV5-6 and TRBJ1-2; 9 positions agree with TRBD1. Germline V gene lookup returns CDR1 SGHDT and CDR2 YYEEEE. CDR3 size: 16 residues. The V segment lost 4 bases and the J segment 0 bases; nucleotides outside the gene matches: 7. The DNA of the CDR3 is TGTGCCAGCAGCCTGGGACAGGGCTTTACTAACTATGGCTACACCTTC. Amino acids: CASSLGQGFTNYGYTF.

This clone was recorded a few times. The rearrangement links TRBV4-3 to TRBJ2-2; D call uncertain. The CDR3 has 16 amino acids. V was shortened by 1 base and J by 3 bases, with 12 bases between the two germline ends. CDR1 is LGHNA, CDR2 YSLEER, per germline. The CDR3 bases are TGCGCCAGCAGCCAAGGTGCAGGAAAGTACACCGGGGAGCTGTTTTTT. Its translation: CASSQGAGKYTGELFF.

The table lists this clone with a count of one. V usage is TRBV28 and J usage is TRBJ2-7; TRBD1 might be the D (6 bases). Deletions cut 4 bases from V and 0 bases from J, with 10 bases between. The CDR3 spans 14 residues. Germline V gene sequence: CDR1 MDHEN, CDR2 SYDVKM. The CDR3 DNA is TGTGCCAGCAGTTCCGGGACATACTCCTACGAGCAGTACTTC. Its translation is CASSSGTYSYEQYF.

The V gene is TRBV28, the J gene TRBJ2-7; D is unclear. The CDR3 is 11 amino acids. Trimming removed 3 bases from V and 3 bases from J, with 3 bases in between. Germline V gene data show CDR1 as MDHEN and CDR2 as SYDVKM. The CDR3 loop is CASSFLYEQYF. The CDR3 nucleotides are TGTGCCAGCAGTTTTCTCTACGAGCAGTACTTC.

V and J are TRBV29-1 and TRBJ1-1; TRBD1 matches 7 bases. The CDR3 length is 14 residues. Germline V lookup: CDR1 SQVTM, CDR2 ANQGSEA. The V and J ends lost 7 bases and 1 base, in that order; junction bases with no gene match: 9. The CDR3 loop is CSATEGAGNTEAFF. CDR3 DNA: TGCAGCGCCACCGAGGGGGCAGGGAACACTGAAGCTTTCTTT.

The chain is built from TRBV19 and TRBJ2-2; D unresolved. This CDR3 is 14 amino acids long. V was cut by 9 bases and J by 1 base, with 12 bases left in between. Germline V gene sequence: CDR1 LNHDA, CDR2 SQIVND (reference sequence). CDR3 DNA sequence: TGTGCCAGCTTGGTGGCTTTGAACACCGGGGAGCTGTTTTTT. As protein: CASLVALNTGELFF. Supplemented by reference TRBV19 and TRBJ2-2, the full variable domain reads DGGITQSPKYLFRKEGQNVTLSCEQNLNHDAMYWYRQDPGQGLRLIYYSQIVNDFQKGDIAEGYSVSREKKESFPLTVTSAQKNPTAFYLCASLVALNTGELFFGEGSRLTVL.

V and J are TRBV21-1 and TRBJ2-4; the table's D call, TRBD1, has no DNA check behind it. TRBV21-1 is annotated as a pseudogene. CDR3 length: 18 amino acids. The CDR3 DNA follows: TGTGCCAGCAGCAAACCGCGTTTTAGGGGGCTGCCCAAAAACATTCAGTACTTC. Encoded protein: CASSKPRFRGLPKNIQYF.

The chain joins TRBV7-9 to TRBJ2-5; D might be TRBD2 (6 bases). Germline loops: CDR1 SEHNR, CDR2 FQNEAQ (reference sequence). The CDR3 covers 13 residues. V lost 3 bases, J lost 7 bases, and 12 bases lay in between. The CDR3 region is CASSFGDLGTQYF. The CDR3, as DNA: TGTGCCAGCAGCTTCGGGGACTTGGGGACCCAGTACTTC. The full variable domain, completed using reference TRBV7-9 and TRBJ2-5, is DTGVSQNPRHKITKRGQNVTFRCDPISEHNRLYWYRQTLGQGPEFLTYFQNEAQLEKSRLLSDRFSAERPKGSFSTLEIQRTEQGDSAMYLCASSFGDLGTQYFGPGTRLLVL.

The rearrangement uses TRBV2 and TRBJ1-1; D may be TRBD1 (5 bases). The CDR3 extends over 14 amino acids. Germline CDR1 is SNHLY and CDR2 is FYNNEI. V was shortened by 3 bases and J by 1 base, with 9 bases between the two germline ends. Written as DNA, the CDR3 is TGTGCCAGCAGTGACGGGGGGAGGAACACTGAAGCTTTCTTT. As protein: CASSDGGRNTEAFF.

This clone was seen once. The CDR3 sequence is CASSLTGTDTQYF. The CDR3 bases are TGTGCCAGCAGCTTGACAGGCACAGATACGCAGTATTTT. The rearrangement links TRBV7-9 to TRBJ2-3, with D tentatively TRBD1 (5 bases). This CDR3 spans 13 amino acids. Between the trimmed V and J ends, which lost 3 bases and 1 base, there was a span of 5 bases. Germline CDR1 reads SEHNR; CDR2 reads FQNEAQ (reference sequence).

The genes are TRBV5-4 and TRBJ1-2; D uncertain. Germline CDR1 reads SGHNT; CDR2 reads YYREEE (reference sequence). The CDR3 is 12 amino acids. V lost 0 bases and J 8 bases, leaving 8 bases between the germline ends. CDR3 in amino acids: CASSLVPGGYTF. The DNA for the CDR3 is TGTGCCAGCAGCTTGGTACCGGGAGGCTACACCTTC.

The CDR3 nucleotides read TGTGCCAGCAGGCGCTCGTTCCGGAGGTTAAACACTGAAGCTTTCTTT. Translation: CASRRSFRRLNTEAFF. The chain carries TRBV28 and TRBJ1-1; D gene unclear. This CDR3 has 16 residues. The germline CDR1 and CDR2 sequences are MDHEN and SYDVKM. V was shortened by 6 bases and J by 2 bases, with 19 bases between the two germline ends.

The V and J genes are TRBV7-2 and TRBJ1-4; tentative D call: TRBD1 (5 bases). There are 13 residues in the CDR3. Germline V gene lookup returns CDR1 SGHTA and CDR2 FQGNSA. The V end was cut by 5 bases, the J end by 10 bases, with 14 bases between. CDR3 nucleotide sequence: TGTGCCAGCAGCATTAACAGGAGGGGAAAACTGTTTTTT. Translated, it gives CASSINRRGKLFF.

CDR3 in DNA: TGTGCCAGCCTCCTACTAGGGGGGGGAACTGAAGCTTTCTTT. Translated: CASLLLGGGTEAFF. The chain has TRBV6-5 and TRBJ1-1, with a tentative D call TRBD1 (6 bases). V lost 8 bases and J 5 bases, leaving 18 bases between the germline ends. Germline V gene sequence: CDR1 MNHEY, CDR2 SVGAGI. The CDR3 is 14 amino acids.

The genes are TRBV5-1 and TRBJ2-7; D gene ambiguous. The CDR3 contains 13 residues. V was trimmed by 4 bases and J by 3 bases, leaving 11 bases between them. CDR1 SGHRS and CDR2 YFSETQ come from the germline V gene. This CDR3 is CASSPELRYEQYF. The CDR3 DNA reads as TGCGCCAGCAGCCCGGAGCTTCGCTACGAGCAGTACTTC.

In this sample, this clone turned up once. The gene calls are TRBV7-2 and TRBJ2-7; 9 positions match TRBD1. Germline lookup yields CDR1 SGHTA and CDR2 FQGNSA. The junction had 4 bases not matched to a gene; V was cut back by 1 base and J by 9 bases. The CDR3 is 13 residues long. The CDR3 DNA is TGTGCCAGCAGCTTAGGAAGACAGGGGGGGCAGTACTTC. Protein product: CASSLGRQGGQYF.

The chain uses TRBV4-3 and TRBJ2-5, with 12 bases lining up with TRBD2. In germline, CDR1 is LGHNA, CDR2 YSLEER. The CDR3 covers 16 residues. Losses at the gene ends were 4 bases for V and 2 bases for J; bases not matched to a gene: 5. Here the CDR3 DNA reads TGCGCCAGCAGCCTTGGACTAGCGGGGACTCAAGAGACCCAGTACTTC. It specifies CASSLGLAGTQETQYF.

The V and J genes are TRBV5-1 and TRBJ2-3; 11 positions agree with TRBD2. Germline-derived CDR1 and CDR2 are SGHRS and YFSETQ. This CDR3 comprises 14 residues. Trimming removed 6 bases from V and 3 bases from J; junction bases left unmatched: 3. CDR3 sequence reads: CASKLAGGTDTQYF. The CDR3 bases are TGCGCCAGCAAGTTAGCGGGGGGGACAGATACGCAGTATTTT.

In its sample, this clone was seen once. The chain employs TRBV2 and TRBJ1-5; D is ambiguous. CDR3 length equals 14 residues. Germline CDR1 SNHLY, CDR2 FYNNEI. V lost 7 bases and J 0 bases, leaving 10 bases between the germline ends. Here the CDR3 reads CASKADYSNQPQHF. CDR3 DNA: TGTGCCAGCAAGGCAGACTATAGCAATCAGCCCCAGCATTTT.

This chain connects TRBV11-2 to TRBJ1-1, with D tentatively TRBD1 (6 bases). Germline-derived CDR1 and CDR2 are SGHAT and FQNNGV. V lost 5 bases, J lost 5 bases, and 15 bases lay in between. The CDR3 runs to 14 residues. CDR3 residues: CASSLLQGSTEAFF. The CDR3 nucleotides read TGTGCCAGCAGCCTATTACAGGGATCGACTGAAGCTTTCTTT.

V is TRBV4-1 and J is TRBJ2-5; weak D call: TRBD2 (6 bases). The CDR3 totals 13 residues. Trimming removed 1 base at V and 3 bases at J, with 6 bases between. In germline, CDR1 is MGHRA, CDR2 YSYEKL. The DNA for the CDR3 is TGCGCCAGCAGCCAAGGCGGGGAAGAGACCCAGTACTTC. Protein sequence: CASSQGGEETQYF.

The genes are TRBV25-1 and TRBJ2-1; 8 bases map to TRBD1. The ends lost 4 bases at V and 4 bases at J; junction bases unmatched: 6. This CDR3 is 15 amino acids long. CDR1 and CDR2 from the germline V gene are MGHDK and SYGVNS. CDR3 amino acids: CASSGTGGGYNEQFF. The CDR3 coding sequence is TGTGCCAGCAGTGGTACAGGGGGAGGATACAATGAGCAGTTCTTC.